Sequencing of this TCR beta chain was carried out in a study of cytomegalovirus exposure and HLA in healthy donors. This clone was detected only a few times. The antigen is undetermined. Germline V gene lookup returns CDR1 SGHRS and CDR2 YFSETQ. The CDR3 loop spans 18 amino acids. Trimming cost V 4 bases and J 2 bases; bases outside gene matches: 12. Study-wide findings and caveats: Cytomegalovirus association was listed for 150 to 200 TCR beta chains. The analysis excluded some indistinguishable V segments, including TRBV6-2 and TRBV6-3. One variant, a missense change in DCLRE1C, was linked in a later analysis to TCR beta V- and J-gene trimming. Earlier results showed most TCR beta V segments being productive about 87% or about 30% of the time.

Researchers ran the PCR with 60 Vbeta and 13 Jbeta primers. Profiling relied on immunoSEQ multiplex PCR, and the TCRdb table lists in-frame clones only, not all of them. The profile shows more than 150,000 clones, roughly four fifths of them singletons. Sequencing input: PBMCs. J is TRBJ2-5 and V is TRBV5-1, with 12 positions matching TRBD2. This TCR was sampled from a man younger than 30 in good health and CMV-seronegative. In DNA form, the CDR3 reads TGCGCCAGCAGCCCAGGGGGGCTAGCGGGAGGGAGTCAAGAGACCCAGTACTTC. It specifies CASSPGGLAGGSQETQYF.